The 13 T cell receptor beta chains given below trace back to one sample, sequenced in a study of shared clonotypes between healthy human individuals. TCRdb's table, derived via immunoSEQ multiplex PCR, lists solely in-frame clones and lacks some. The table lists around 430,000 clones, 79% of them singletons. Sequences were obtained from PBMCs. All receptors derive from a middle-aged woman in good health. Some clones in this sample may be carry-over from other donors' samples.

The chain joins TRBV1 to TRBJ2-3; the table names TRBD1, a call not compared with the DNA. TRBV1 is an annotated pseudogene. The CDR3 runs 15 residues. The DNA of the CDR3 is TGCACCAGCAGCCACCGACAGCGAGCAGAGGATACGCAGTATTTT. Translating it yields CTSSHRQRAEDTQYF.

DNA of the CDR3: TGCGCCAGCAGAACCGGCGGGGCCCCTCAAGAGACCCAGTACTTC. Translation gives CASRTGGAPQETQYF. The chain carries TRBV5-1 and TRBJ2-5, with a weak D call TRBD2 (6 bases). V gave up 5 bases and J gave up 2 bases, with 16 bases separating them. Per germline, CDR1 SGHRS and CDR2 YFSETQ. This CDR3 spans 15 amino acids.

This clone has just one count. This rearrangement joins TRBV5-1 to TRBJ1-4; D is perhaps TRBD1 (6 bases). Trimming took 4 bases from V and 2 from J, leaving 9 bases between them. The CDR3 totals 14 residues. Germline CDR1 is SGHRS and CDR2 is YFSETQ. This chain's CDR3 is CASSTGPTNEKLFF. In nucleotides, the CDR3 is TGCGCCAGCAGCACAGGGCCCACTAATGAAAAACTGTTTTTT.

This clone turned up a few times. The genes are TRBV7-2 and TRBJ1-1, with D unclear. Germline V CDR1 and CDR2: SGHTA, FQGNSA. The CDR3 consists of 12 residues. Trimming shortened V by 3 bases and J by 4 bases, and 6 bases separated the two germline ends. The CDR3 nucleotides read TGTGCCAGCAGCTTTATTGGCACTGAAGCTTTCTTT. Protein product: CASSFIGTEAFF.

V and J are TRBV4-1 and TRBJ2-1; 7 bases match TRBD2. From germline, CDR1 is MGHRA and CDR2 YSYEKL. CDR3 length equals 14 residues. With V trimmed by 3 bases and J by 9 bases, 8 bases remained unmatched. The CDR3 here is CASSQHLQRGEQFF. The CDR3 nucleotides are TGCGCCAGCAGCCAGCACCTCCAGCGGGGTGAGCAGTTCTTC.

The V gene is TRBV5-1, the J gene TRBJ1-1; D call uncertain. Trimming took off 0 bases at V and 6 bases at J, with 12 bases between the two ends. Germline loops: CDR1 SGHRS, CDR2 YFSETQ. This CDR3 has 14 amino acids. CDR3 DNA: TGCGCCAGCAGCTTGGCCCCAGAGGACGCTGAAGCTTTCTTT. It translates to CASSLAPEDAEAFF.

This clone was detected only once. CDR3 protein: CASSGGASPYYEQYF. Written as DNA, the CDR3 is TGTGCCAGCAGCGGGGGGGCGTCCCCTTACTACGAGCAGTACTTC. The rearrangement uses TRBV7-2 and TRBJ2-7, with D perhaps TRBD2 (7 bases). The CDR3 length is 15 residues. V lost 5 bases, J lost 3 bases, and 17 bases lay in between. Germline V lookup: CDR1 SGHTA, CDR2 FQGNSA.

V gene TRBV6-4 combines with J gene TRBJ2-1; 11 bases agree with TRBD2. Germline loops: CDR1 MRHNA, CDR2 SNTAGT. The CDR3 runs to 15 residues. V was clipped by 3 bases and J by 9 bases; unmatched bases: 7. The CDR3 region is CASSERTSGSTEQFF. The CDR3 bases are TGTGCCAGCAGTGAGCGGACTAGCGGGTCTACTGAGCAGTTCTTC.

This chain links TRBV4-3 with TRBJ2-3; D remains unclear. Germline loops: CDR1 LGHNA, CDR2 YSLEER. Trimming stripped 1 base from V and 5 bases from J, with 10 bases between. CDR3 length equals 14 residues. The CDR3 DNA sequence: TGCGCCAGCAGCCAAGGGGGTGGCAGAGATACGCAGTATTTT. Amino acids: CASSQGGGRDTQYF.

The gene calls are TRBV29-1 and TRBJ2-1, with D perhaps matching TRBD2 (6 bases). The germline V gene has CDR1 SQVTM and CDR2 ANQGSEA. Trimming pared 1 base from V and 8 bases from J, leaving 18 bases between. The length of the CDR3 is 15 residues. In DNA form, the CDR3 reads TGCAGCGTTGAAGCCGGGAGAAGGGATTACGATGAGCAGTTCTTC. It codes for CSVEAGRRDYDEQFF.

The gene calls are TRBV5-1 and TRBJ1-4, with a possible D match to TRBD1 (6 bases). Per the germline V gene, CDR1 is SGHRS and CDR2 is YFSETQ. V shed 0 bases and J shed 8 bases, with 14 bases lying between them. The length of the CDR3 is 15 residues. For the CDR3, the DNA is TGCGCCAGCAGCTTGGGACAGGCCGAATTGGAAAAACTGTTTTTT. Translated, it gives CASSLGQAELEKLFF.

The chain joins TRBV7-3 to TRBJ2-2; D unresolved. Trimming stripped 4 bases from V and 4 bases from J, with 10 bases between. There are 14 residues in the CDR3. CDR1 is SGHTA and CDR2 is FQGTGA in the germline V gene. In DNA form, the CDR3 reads TGTGCCAGCAGCTCTACAGTAACCACCGGGGAGCTGTTTTTT. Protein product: CASSSTVTTGELFF. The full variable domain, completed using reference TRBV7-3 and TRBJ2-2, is GAGVSQTPSNKVTEKGKYVELRCDPISGHTALYWYRQSLGQGPEFLIYFQGTGAADDSGLPNDRFFAVRPEGSVSTLKIQRTERGDSAVYLCASSSTVTTGELFFGEGSRLTVL.

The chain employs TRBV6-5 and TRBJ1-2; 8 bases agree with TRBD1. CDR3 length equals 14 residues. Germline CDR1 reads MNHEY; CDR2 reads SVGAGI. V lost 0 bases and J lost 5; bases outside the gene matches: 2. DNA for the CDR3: TGTGCCAGCAGTTACTCGCAGGGGGCTTATGGCTACACCTTC. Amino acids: CASSYSQGAYGYTF.